This TCR beta chain came from a study of response to subunit inactivated influenza vaccine. There are many counts of this clonotype. Its antigen remains unknown. Germline V gives CDR1 ENHRY, CDR2 SYGVKD. The CDR3 sequence is 12 residues long. With 6 bases removed from V and 5 bases from J, the gap between germline ends came to 10 bases. TCRdb ran MiXCR on the RT-PCR reads and lists one entry per CDR3 protein. The table records roughly 170,000 distinct CDR3 sequences, approximately 9.2% of them present only once. Study-wide results and limits: There was a suggestion from the authors that each seasonal influenza vaccination recruits few new T cells.

This TCR derives from a man aged 45-60 years who received an inactivated influenza vaccine. This rearrangement joins TRBV10-3 to TRBJ2-5; maybe TRBD2 (6 bases). Sequencing was performed on non-naive T cells sorted from PBMCs, taken on the day of vaccination. The CDR3 region has the DNA TGTGCCATCAGAGGGACTGGGGAGACCCAGTACTTC. Its protein is CAIRGTGETQYF.